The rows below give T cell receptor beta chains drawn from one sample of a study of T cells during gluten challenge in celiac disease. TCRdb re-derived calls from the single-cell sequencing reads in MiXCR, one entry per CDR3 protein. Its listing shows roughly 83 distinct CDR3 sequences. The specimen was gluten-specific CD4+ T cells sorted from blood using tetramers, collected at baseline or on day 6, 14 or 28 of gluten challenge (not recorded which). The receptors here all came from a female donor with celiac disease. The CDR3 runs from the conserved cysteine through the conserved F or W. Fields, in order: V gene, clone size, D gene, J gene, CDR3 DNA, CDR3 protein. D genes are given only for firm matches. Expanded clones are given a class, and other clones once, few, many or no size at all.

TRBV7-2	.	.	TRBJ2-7	TGTGCCAGCAGCCAGCGGACGGGTGACCTATCCGAGCAGTACTTC	CASSQRTGDLSEQYF
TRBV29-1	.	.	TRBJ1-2	TGCAGCGTCGAGGGGGGGGACTATGGCTACACCTTC	CSVEGGDYGYTF
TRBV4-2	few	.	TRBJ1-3	TGTGCCAGCAGCCAGCCCGGACCCGGAAACACCATATATTTT	CASSQPGPGNTIYF
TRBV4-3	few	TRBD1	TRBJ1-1	TGCGCCAGCAGCCGCGGACAGGGTGTGACTGAAGCTTTCTTT	CASSRGQGVTEAFF
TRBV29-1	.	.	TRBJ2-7	TGCAGCGTTGAAGTGGGCAGGGGCGGCGAGCAGTACTTC	CSVEVGRGGEQYF
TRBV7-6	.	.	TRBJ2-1	TGTGCCAGCAGCTTCGGCGGCTACAATGAGCAGTTCTTC	CASSFGGYNEQFF
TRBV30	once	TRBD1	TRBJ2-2	TGTGCCTGGTCGAGACAGGGGTGGGACACCGGGGAGCTGTTTTTT	CAWSRQGWDTGELFF
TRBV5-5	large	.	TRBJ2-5	TGTGCCAGCAGCTTGGTAGGACACCCCGGTGAGACCCAGTACTTC	CASSLVGHPGETQYF
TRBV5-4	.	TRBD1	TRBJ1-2	TGTGCCAGCACCCTGGGGGGACAGGGGAGTGACGGCTACACCTTC	CASTLGGQGSDGYTF
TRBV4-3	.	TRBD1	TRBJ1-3	TGCGCCAGCAGCCGTCTCCCCGGGACAGGGGCGGACACCATATATTTT	CASSRLPGTGADTIYF
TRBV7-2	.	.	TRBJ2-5	TGTGCCAGCAGCTTAGCTCATGTGGAGACCCAGTACTTC	CASSLAHVETQYF
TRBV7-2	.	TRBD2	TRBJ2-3	TGTGCCAGCAGCTTACGGTGGGGAGGGGCAGATACGCAGTATTTT	CASSLRWGGADTQYF
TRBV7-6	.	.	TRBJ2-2	TGTGCCAGCAGCTTAGTGGGGGTCGTTTGGGACACCGGGGAGCTGTTTTTT	CASSLVGVVWDTGELFF